A selection of T cell receptor beta chains follows, all from one sample in a study of T cells expressing NK-cell markers. TCRdb reprocessed the 5' RACE reads; each CDR3 protein has one entry and no DNA is given. In total, the table holds 350,000 to 450,000 distinct CDR3 sequences. Sequenced input: blood T cells: a sorted CD56 or NKG2C T cell subset, CD4+ or CD8+ T cells, or bulk PBMC T cells (not recorded which). All receptors derive from a man aged 18 to 69 in good health. Each CDR3 is given with its conserved first and last residue. Fields, in order: V gene, J gene, CDR3 protein.

v_gene: TRBV29-1; j_gene: TRBJ2-1; CDR3aa: CSVEVRVAGAYNEQFF
v_gene: TRBV18; j_gene: TRBJ1-6; CDR3aa: CASSPQGASQEALHF
v_gene: TRBV9; j_gene: TRBJ2-2; CDR3aa: CASSYGTGGEAGELFF
v_gene: TRBV20-1; j_gene: TRBJ2-7; CDR3aa: CSAPGGEVYEQYF
v_gene: TRBV3-1; j_gene: TRBJ2-2; CDR3aa: CASSALAGGSGELFF
v_gene: TRBV7-3; j_gene: TRBJ2-6; CDR3aa: CASSLRANSGANVLTF
v_gene: TRBV2; j_gene: TRBJ2-3; CDR3aa: CASRDTSGGTDTQYF
v_gene: TRBV18; j_gene: TRBJ2-7; CDR3aa: CASSPPRGQGVGYEQYF
v_gene: TRBV6-5; j_gene: TRBJ2-7; CDR3aa: CASSWTINYEQYF
v_gene: TRBV6-1; j_gene: TRBJ1-5; CDR3aa: CASRITGDWGSNQPQHF
v_gene: TRBV7-3; j_gene: TRBJ2-3; CDR3aa: CASRRTSGSTDTQYF
v_gene: TRBV2; j_gene: TRBJ2-1; CDR3aa: CASSDGASGGVDEQFF
v_gene: TRBV5-4; j_gene: TRBJ2-2; CDR3aa: CASSLIKLAGGLGELFF
v_gene: TRBV10-3; j_gene: TRBJ2-1; CDR3aa: CAISESQIGEQFF
v_gene: TRBV10-3; j_gene: TRBJ2-4; CDR3aa: CAIRWGTENIQYF
v_gene: TRBV6-4; j_gene: TRBJ1-1; CDR3aa: CASSSYPFGVTEAFF
v_gene: TRBV4-2; j_gene: TRBJ2-3; CDR3aa: CASSPVSSAGGWGDTQYF
v_gene: TRBV7-9; j_gene: TRBJ1-4; CDR3aa: CASSPGTVSEKLFF
v_gene: TRBV5-1; j_gene: TRBJ2-3; CDR3aa: CATARTGTDTQYF
v_gene: TRBV15; j_gene: TRBJ2-1; CDR3aa: CATSRLPSSGWGDEQFF
v_gene: TRBV2; j_gene: TRBJ2-7; CDR3aa: CASSEWAAKYF
v_gene: TRBV5-6; j_gene: TRBJ1-2; CDR3aa: CASRGQGAGGYTF
v_gene: TRBV20-1; j_gene: TRBJ2-1; CDR3aa: CSAPRQGLSYNEQFF
v_gene: TRBV10-3; j_gene: TRBJ1-2; CDR3aa: CAIGTVLYGYTF
v_gene: TRBV3-1; j_gene: TRBJ2-7; CDR3aa: CASSPPGDEQYF
v_gene: TRBV6-1; j_gene: TRBJ1-5; CDR3aa: CASSERAPVSNQPQHF
v_gene: TRBV20-1; j_gene: TRBJ2-1; CDR3aa: CSALLGGVSYEQFF
v_gene: TRBV20-1; j_gene: TRBJ1-5; CDR3aa: CSAKGTFPNQPQHF
v_gene: TRBV12-3/TRBV12-4; j_gene: TRBJ2-1; CDR3aa: CASSFLAGGMGEQFF
v_gene: TRBV6-6; j_gene: TRBJ1-1; CDR3aa: CASSTDRAEAFF
v_gene: TRBV28; j_gene: TRBJ2-2; CDR3aa: CASGTNRRGELFF
v_gene: TRBV20-1; j_gene: TRBJ2-7; CDR3aa: CSARESAVTYEQYF
v_gene: TRBV4-2; j_gene: TRBJ2-3; CDR3aa: CASSRERLAGGLSTDTQYF
v_gene: TRBV27; j_gene: TRBJ2-7; CDR3aa: CASSLLYQTVSYEQYF
v_gene: TRBV28; j_gene: TRBJ1-1; CDR3aa: CASTQGSSGNTEAFF
v_gene: TRBV12-3/TRBV12-4; j_gene: TRBJ2-7; CDR3aa: CASSPREGRVIYEQYF
v_gene: TRBV20-1; j_gene: TRBJ2-7; CDR3aa: CSAKASGGVILEQYF
v_gene: TRBV10-3; j_gene: TRBJ2-2; CDR3aa: CAIREGANTGELFF
v_gene: TRBV28; j_gene: TRBJ1-2; CDR3aa: CASTPLTGGRSRRYTF
v_gene: TRBV6-5; j_gene: TRBJ2-3; CDR3aa: CASSYGRGVLDTQYF
v_gene: TRBV20-1; j_gene: TRBJ2-7; CDR3aa: CSARGRQGERPYEQYF
v_gene: TRBV6-2/TRBV6-3; j_gene: TRBJ2-3; CDR3aa: CASSYGRLAGLTDTQYF
v_gene: TRBV7-9; j_gene: TRBJ2-7; CDR3aa: CASTQALNKGEQYF
v_gene: TRBV7-8; j_gene: TRBJ2-3; CDR3aa: CASSLSGGPGTDTQYF
v_gene: TRBV12-3/TRBV12-4; j_gene: TRBJ2-7; CDR3aa: CASSFRGPFSEQYF
v_gene: TRBV28; j_gene: TRBJ2-3; CDR3aa: CASSLGGDLTDTQYF
v_gene: TRBV5-6; j_gene: TRBJ1-3; CDR3aa: CASSSWTGDSGNTIYF
v_gene: TRBV6-1; j_gene: TRBJ2-1; CDR3aa: CASSKKEGASSYNEQFF
v_gene: TRBV2; j_gene: TRBJ2-7; CDR3aa: CASSEGRSLGEQYF
v_gene: TRBV6-7; j_gene: TRBJ1-5; CDR3aa: CASSGGGPQHF
v_gene: TRBV24-1; j_gene: TRBJ1-5; CDR3aa: CATSDLRGGCNQPQHF
v_gene: TRBV2; j_gene: TRBJ1-5; CDR3aa: CASSVLGDTGRPQHF
v_gene: TRBV27; j_gene: TRBJ1-2; CDR3aa: CASPEDYYGYTF
v_gene: TRBV28; j_gene: TRBJ2-7; CDR3aa: CASSSQGTGGDEQYF
v_gene: TRBV9; j_gene: TRBJ1-6; CDR3aa: CASSAGDRGRNSPLHF
v_gene: TRBV12-3/TRBV12-4; j_gene: TRBJ1-2; CDR3aa: CASSLEGAQGLGYTF
v_gene: TRBV14; j_gene: TRBJ2-3; CDR3aa: CASSQGSPDTQYF
v_gene: TRBV5-1; j_gene: TRBJ2-2; CDR3aa: CASSLTSGVRLTGELFF
v_gene: TRBV5-1; j_gene: TRBJ2-1; CDR3aa: CASSLGLVVQGEQFF